Reported below is one T cell receptor (beta chain). Antigen: not known. Germline values: CDR1 SGHTA, CDR2 FQGNSA. V lost 2 bases, J lost 4 bases, and 14 bases lay in between. The CDR3 runs 15 residues. These data are taken from a study of blood T cells in healthy people across ages. Findings and limits, study-wide: Unsorted PBMCs blocked a conclusive comparison of naive and antigen-experienced cells.

In each sample, at least 6.5 million PBMCs were isolated. PCR was performed a second time for 7 to 11 cycles using a sample-barcoded 5' primer and a J-beta primer mix. One entry per CDR3 protein results from TCRdb running MiXCR on the 5' RACE reads. The repertoire holds 540,000 or so distinct CDR3 sequences, with approximately 27% as singletons. The TCR comes from a woman aged 70-85 years in good health. Sequencing was carried out using blood. This sequence joins TRBV7-2 and TRBJ1-1, with TRBD1 as a possible D gene (5 bases). The CDR3 nucleotides are TGTGCCAGCAGCTTACAGGGTAGTGAGGGCACTGAAGCTTTCTTT. Translation: CASSLQGSEGTEAFF.